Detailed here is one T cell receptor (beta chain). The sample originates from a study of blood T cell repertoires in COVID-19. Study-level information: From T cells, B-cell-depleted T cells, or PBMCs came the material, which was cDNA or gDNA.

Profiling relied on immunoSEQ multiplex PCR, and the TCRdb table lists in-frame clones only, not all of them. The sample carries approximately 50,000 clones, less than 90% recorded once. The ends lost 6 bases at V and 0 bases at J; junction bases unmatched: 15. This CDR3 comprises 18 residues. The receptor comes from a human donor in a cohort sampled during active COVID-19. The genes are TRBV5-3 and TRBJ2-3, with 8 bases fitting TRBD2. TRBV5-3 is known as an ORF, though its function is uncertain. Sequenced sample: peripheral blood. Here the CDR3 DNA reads TGTGCCAGAAAGTGGGTTAGAGGCCGGGAGGGCAGCACAGATACGCAGTATTTT. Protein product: CARKWVRGREGSTDTQYF.